This TCR beta chain is drawn from a study of shared clonotypes between healthy human individuals. The assay ran at deep level. Each subset's genomic DNA was split evenly across several immunoSEQ plates. Authors' processing steps: Filtering differed for immunoSEQ, which gave only junction sequences without quality scores. Some clones are missing from TCRdb's copy, which holds only in-frame ones; the method was immunoSEQ multiplex PCR. V and J calls and clone size come straight from that table; D and trimming were deduced from the DNA. The repertoire includes 450,000 to 650,000 clones, around 81% of them detected once, and around 12% sits in the top ten. The CDR3 has 14 residues. V was cut by 5 bases and J by 0 bases, with 10 bases left in between. CDR1 is MGHRA and CDR2 is YSYEKL in the germline V gene. As concerns this clone: What it binds is unknown.

Study observations and caveats: Sampling was confined to blood; repertoires within tissues likely differ.

The J gene is TRBJ1-2, the V gene TRBV4-1, with D possibly matching TRBD1 (6 bases). Sequencing used PBMCs. The TCR sequence derives from a woman aged 40-49 years in good health. Some clones in this sample may be carry-over from other donors' samples. Written as DNA, the CDR3 is TGCGCCAGCAGCGAGGGGGGAGCTAACTATGGCTACACCTTC. This translates into CASSEGGANYGYTF.